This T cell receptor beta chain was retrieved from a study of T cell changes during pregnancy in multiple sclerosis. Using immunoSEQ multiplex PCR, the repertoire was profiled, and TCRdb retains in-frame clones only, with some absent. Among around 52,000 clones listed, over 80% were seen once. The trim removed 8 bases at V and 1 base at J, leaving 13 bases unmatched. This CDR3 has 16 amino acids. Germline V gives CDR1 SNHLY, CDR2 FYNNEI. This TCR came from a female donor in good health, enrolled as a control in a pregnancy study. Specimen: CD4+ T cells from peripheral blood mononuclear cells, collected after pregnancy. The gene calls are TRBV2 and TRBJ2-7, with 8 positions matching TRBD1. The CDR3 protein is CASVQSPGQASYEQYF. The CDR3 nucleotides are TGTGCCAGCGTGCAAAGTCCGGGACAGGCATCCTACGAGCAGTACTTC.